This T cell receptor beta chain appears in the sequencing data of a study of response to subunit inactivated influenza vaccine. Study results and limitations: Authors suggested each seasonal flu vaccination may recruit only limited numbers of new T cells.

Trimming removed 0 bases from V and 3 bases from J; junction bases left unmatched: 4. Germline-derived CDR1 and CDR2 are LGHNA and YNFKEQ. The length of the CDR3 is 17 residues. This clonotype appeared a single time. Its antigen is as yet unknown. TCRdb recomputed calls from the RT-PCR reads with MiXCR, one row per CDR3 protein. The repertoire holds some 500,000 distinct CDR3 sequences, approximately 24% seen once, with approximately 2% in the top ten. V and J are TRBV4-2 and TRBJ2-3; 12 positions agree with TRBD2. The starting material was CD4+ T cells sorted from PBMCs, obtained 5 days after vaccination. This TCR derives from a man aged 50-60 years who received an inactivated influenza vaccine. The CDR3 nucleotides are TGTGCCAGCAGCCAAGATCCCCTAGCGGGGGGGACAGATACGCAGTATTTT. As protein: CASSQDPLAGGTDTQYF.